The text below deals with one TCR beta chain. This sample is part of a study of response to subunit inactivated influenza vaccine. In TCRdb, the RT-PCR reads were re-called with MiXCR into one record per CDR3 protein. The sample has roughly 570,000 distinct CDR3 sequences; 14% are singletons. The length of the CDR3 is 16 residues. Germline CDR1 and CDR2: SGHRS and YFSETQ. V shed 4 bases and J 5 bases; nucleotides not matched to a gene: 3. This specimen was PBMCs from blood, taken 11 to 12 days after vaccination. The TCR comes from a man aged 50 to 60 who received an inactivated influenza vaccine. This rearrangement joins TRBV5-1 to TRBJ2-2; 15 nucleotides match TRBD2. The CDR3 coding sequence is TGCGCCAGCAGCACGGGACTAGCGGGAGGAACCGGGGAGCTGTTTTTT. It codes for CASSTGLAGGTGELFF.